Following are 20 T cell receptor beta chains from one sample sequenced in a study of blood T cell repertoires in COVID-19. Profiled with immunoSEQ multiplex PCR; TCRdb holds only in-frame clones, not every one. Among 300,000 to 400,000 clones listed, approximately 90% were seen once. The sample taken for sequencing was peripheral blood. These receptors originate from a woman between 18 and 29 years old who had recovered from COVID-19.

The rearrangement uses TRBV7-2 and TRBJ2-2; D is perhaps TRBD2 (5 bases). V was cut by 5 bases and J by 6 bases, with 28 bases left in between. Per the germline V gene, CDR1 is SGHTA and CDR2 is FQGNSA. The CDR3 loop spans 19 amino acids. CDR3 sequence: CASSTTLEQAVPAAGELFF. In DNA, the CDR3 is TGTGCCAGCAGCACCACTCTGGAGCAGGCGGTCCCAGCGGCCGGGGAGCTGTTTTTT.

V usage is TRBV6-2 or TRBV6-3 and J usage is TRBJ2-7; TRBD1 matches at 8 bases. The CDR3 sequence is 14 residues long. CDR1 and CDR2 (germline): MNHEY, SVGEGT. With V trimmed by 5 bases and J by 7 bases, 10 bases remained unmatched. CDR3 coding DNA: TGTGCCAGCAGTGGCAGGGGGCCGGATTGGGAGCAGTACGTC. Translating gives CASSGRGPDWEQYV.

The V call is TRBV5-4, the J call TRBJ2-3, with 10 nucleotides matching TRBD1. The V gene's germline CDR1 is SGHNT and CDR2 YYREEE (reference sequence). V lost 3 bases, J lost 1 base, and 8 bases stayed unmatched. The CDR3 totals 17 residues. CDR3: CASSSGGTGERTDTQYF. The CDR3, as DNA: TGTGCCAGCAGCTCGGGTGGGACAGGGGAACGCACAGATACGCAGTATTTT.

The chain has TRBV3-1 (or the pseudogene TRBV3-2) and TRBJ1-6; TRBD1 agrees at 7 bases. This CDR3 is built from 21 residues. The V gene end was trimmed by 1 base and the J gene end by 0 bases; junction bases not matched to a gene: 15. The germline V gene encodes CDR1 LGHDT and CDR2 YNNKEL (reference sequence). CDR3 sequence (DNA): TGTGCCAGCAGCCAAGCTGTCCGGGACAGTACGCCCAGCTCCTATAATTCACCCCTCCACTTT. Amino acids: CASSQAVRDSTPSSYNSPLHF.

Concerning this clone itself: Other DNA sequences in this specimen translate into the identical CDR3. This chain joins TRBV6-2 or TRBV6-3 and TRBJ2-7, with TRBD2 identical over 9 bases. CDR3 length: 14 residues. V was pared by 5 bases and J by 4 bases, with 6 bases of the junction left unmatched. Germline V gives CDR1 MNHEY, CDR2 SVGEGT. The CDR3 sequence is CASSPGTSSYEQYV. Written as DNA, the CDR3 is TGTGCCAGCAGTCCAGGGACTAGCTCTTACGAGCAGTACGTC.

The chain's CDR3 is CASSYGRNYEQYV. In DNA, the CDR3 is TGTGCCAGCAGTTACGGCAGGAACTACGAGCAGTACGTC. The chain joins TRBV6-7 to TRBJ2-7, with D uncertain. TRBV6-7 counts as an open reading frame of uncertain function. The CDR3 runs to 13 residues. V lost 2 bases to trimming and J lost 3 bases, with 8 bases between them.

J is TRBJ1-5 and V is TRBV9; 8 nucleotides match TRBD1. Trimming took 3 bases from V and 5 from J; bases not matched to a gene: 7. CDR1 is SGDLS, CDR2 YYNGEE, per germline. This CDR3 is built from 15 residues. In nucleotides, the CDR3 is TGTGCCAGCAGCGCCCCAGGGGGCCTCGATCAGCCCCAGCATTTT. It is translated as CASSAPGGLDQPQHF.

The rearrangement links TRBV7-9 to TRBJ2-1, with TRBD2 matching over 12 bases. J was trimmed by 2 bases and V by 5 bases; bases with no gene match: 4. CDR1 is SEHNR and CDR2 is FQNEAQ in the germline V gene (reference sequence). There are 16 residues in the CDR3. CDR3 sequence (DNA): TGTGCCAGCAGCCCCGGGACTAGCGGGCCCTACAATGAGCAGTTCTTC. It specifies CASSPGTSGPYNEQFF.

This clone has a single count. The CDR3 DNA is TGTGCCAGCAGCTCCGGGGTGACTACTGGGGAGACCCAGTACTTC. It translates to CASSSGVTTGETQYF. The chain couples TRBV7-7 to TRBJ2-5, with D possibly TRBD2 on 5 matching bases. Germline V lookup: CDR1 SSHAT, CDR2 FNYEAQ (reference sequence). This CDR3 spans 15 amino acids. V lost 4 bases, J lost 5 bases, and 17 bases lay in between.

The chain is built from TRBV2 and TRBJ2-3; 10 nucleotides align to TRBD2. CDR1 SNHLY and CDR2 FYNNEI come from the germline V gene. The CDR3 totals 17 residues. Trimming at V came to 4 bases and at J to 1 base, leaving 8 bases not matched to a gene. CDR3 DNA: TGTGCCAGCAGTGGCCAGCGGGAGGGATGGGGCACAGATACGCAGTATTTT. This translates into CASSGQREGWGTDTQYF.

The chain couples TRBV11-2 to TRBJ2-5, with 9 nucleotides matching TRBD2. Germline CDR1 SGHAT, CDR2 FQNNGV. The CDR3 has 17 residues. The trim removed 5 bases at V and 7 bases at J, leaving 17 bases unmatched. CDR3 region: CASSLSSGLAGRVTQYF. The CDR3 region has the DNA TGTGCCAGCAGCCTATCCTCGGGGCTAGCGGGAAGGGTGACCCAGTACTTC.

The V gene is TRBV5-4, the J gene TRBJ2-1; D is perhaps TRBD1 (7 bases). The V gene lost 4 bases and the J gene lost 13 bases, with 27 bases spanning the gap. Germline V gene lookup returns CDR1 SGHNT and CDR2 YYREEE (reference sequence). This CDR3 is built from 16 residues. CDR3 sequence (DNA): TGTGCCAGCAGCCGGGGGACAGAGACACCCAGAAAACCTCAGTTCTTC. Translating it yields CASSRGTETPRKPQFF.

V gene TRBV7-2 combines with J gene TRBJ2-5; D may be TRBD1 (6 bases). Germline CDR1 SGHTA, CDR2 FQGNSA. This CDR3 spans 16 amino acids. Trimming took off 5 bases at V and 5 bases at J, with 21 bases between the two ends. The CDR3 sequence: CASSADMAGETETQYF. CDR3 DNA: TGTGCCAGCAGCGCAGACATGGCAGGGGAGACGGAGACCCAGTACTTC.

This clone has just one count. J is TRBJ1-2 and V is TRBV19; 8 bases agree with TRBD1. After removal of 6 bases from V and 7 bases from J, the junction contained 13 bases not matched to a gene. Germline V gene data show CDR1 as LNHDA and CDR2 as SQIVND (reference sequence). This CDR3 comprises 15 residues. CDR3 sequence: CASSLTTRGLGGYTF. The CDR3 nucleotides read TGTGCCAGTAGCCTAACCACCAGGGGGCTGGGTGGCTACACCTTC.

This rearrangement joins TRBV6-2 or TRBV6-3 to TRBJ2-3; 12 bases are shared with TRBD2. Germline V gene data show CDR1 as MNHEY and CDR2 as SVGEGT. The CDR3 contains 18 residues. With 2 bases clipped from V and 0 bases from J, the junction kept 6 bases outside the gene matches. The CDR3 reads CASSYPIGTSGSTDTQYF. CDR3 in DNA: TGTGCCAGCAGTTACCCCATCGGGACTAGCGGGAGCACAGATACGCAGTATTTT.

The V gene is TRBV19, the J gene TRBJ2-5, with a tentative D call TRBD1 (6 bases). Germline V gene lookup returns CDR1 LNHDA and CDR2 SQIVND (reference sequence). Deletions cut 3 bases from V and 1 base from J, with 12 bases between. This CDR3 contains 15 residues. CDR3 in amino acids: CASSMGALTQETQYF. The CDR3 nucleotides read TGTGCCAGTAGTATGGGGGCTCTTACCCAAGAGACCCAGTACTTC.

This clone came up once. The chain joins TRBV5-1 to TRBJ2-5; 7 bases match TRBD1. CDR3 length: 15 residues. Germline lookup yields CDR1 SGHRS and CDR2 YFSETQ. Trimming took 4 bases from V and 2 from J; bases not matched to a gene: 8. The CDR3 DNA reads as TGCGCCAGCAGCCGCGACGGACAGGTTCAAGAGACCCAGTACTTC. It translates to CASSRDGQVQETQYF.

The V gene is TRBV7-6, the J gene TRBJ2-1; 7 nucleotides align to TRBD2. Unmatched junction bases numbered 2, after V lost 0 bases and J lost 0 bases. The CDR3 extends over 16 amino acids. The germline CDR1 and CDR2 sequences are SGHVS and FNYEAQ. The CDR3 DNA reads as TGTGCCAGCAGCTTAGCCCCGGGAGGCTCCTACAATGAGCAGTTCTTC. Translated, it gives CASSLAPGGSYNEQFF.

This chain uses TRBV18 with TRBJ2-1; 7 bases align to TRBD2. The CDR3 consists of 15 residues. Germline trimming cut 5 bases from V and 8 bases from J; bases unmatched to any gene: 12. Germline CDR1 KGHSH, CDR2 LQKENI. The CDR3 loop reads CASSSGRRRGDEQFF. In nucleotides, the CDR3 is TGTGCCAGCTCATCGGGACGGAGACGGGGGGATGAGCAGTTCTTC.

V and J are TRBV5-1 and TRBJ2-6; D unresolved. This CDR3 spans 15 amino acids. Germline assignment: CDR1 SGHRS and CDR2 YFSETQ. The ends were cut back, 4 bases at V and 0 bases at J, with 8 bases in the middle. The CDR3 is CASSPTVSGANVLTF. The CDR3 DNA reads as TGCGCCAGCAGCCCAACAGTCTCTGGGGCCAACGTCCTGACTTTC.